These 22 T cell receptor beta chains were sequenced from one sample in a study of shared clonotypes between healthy human individuals. CD8 cells classed as naive were CD45RO-negative and positively selected for CCR7, excluding terminally differentiated effector memory CD45RA+ cells. Using immunoSEQ multiplex PCR, the repertoire was profiled, and TCRdb retains in-frame clones only, with some absent. The data hold more than 2 million clones, with about 95% observed a single time. Source material: naive CD8+ T cells sorted from blood. The receptors originated from a man aged 18 to 30 in good health.

This chain joins TRBV9 and TRBJ2-1; D is possibly TRBD1 or TRBD2 (6 bases each). This CDR3 comprises 16 residues. Trimming pared 3 bases from V and 6 bases from J, leaving 19 bases between. Germline V gene lookup returns CDR1 SGDLS and CDR2 YYNGEE. CDR3 coding DNA: TGTGCCAGCAGCGACACGGGGGCCTCCGGGATCAATGAGCAGTTCTTC. Its translation is CASSDTGASGINEQFF. Combining the CDR3 with reference TRBV9 and TRBJ2-1 gives the whole variable domain DSGVTQTPKHLITATGQRVTLRCSPRSGDLSVYWYQQSLDQGLQFLIQYYNGEERAKGNILERFSAQQFPDLHSELNLSSLELGDSALYFCASSDTGASGINEQFFGPGTRLTVL.

The rearrangement links TRBV7-9 to TRBJ2-1; D is unclear. V dropped 7 bases and J dropped 8 bases, with 24 bases sitting between them. Germline assignment: CDR1 SEHNR and CDR2 FQNEAQ (reference sequence). The CDR3 has 16 residues. The CDR3 nucleotides are TGTGCCAGCACCCCAAATAGGCTTACCCTAGACGATGAGCAGTTCTTC. Translation: CASTPNRLTLDDEQFF.

The rearrangement uses TRBV30 and TRBJ2-2; 8 bases align to TRBD2. The germline gives CDR1 GTSNPN, CDR2 SVGIG (reference sequence). After removal of 0 bases from V and 1 base from J, the junction contained 1 base not matched to a gene. The CDR3 length is 15 residues. The CDR3 DNA follows: TGTGCCTGGAGTGTAGCGGGGGTGAACACCGGGGAGCTGTTTTTT. It translates to CAWSVAGVNTGELFF.

J is TRBJ2-7 and V is TRBV11-3, with TRBD1 as a possible D gene (5 bases). This CDR3 comprises 14 residues. Trimming took 1 base from V and 7 from J, leaving 14 bases between them. Germline V gene data show CDR1 as SGHNT and CDR2 as YENEEA. CDR3: CASSLGGAETEQYF. The CDR3 region has the DNA TGTGCCAGCAGCTTAGGTGGGGCGGAGACAGAGCAGTACTTC.

The chain is built from TRBV11-2 and TRBJ1-4; perhaps TRBD1 as D (5 bases). This CDR3 contains 15 residues. In germline, CDR1 is SGHAT, CDR2 FQNNGV. Trimming stripped 4 bases from V and 4 bases from J, with 13 bases between. CDR3 nucleotides: TGTGCCAGCAGCTCGCCGACAGAACTTAATGAAAAACTGTTTTTT. Translated, it gives CASSSPTELNEKLFF.

In regard to this clone: Within the sample, other DNA sequences also encode this same CDR3. The chain carries TRBV6-5 and TRBJ2-7; 7 bases line up with TRBD1. CDR1 and CDR2 (germline): MNHEY, SVGAGI. This CDR3 has 14 residues. The trim removed 2 bases at V and 4 bases at J, leaving 5 bases unmatched. The CDR3 DNA sequence: TGTGCCAGCAGTTACGAAGGGGGCGGTTACGAGCAGTACTTC. Its protein is CASSYEGGGYEQYF.

The J gene is TRBJ1-1, the V gene TRBV28, with 8 positions matching TRBD1. The V gene end was trimmed by 7 bases and the J gene end by 1 base; junction bases not matched to a gene: 5. This CDR3 spans 14 amino acids. The germline V gene encodes CDR1 MDHEN and CDR2 SYDVKM. CDR3 sequence (DNA): TGTGCCAGCACTCCCGGGACAGGGAACACTGAAGCTTTCTTT. Translation gives CASTPGTGNTEAFF.

CDR3 sequence (DNA): TGTGCCAGCCGAACCGGGGAACCTCTCAACACTAACAATGAGCAGTTCTTC. It codes for CASRTGEPLNTNNEQFF. This chain links TRBV6-4 with TRBJ2-1, with D possibly matching TRBD2 (5 bases). The CDR3 consists of 17 residues. V gave up 8 bases and J gave up 5 bases, with 25 bases separating them. CDR1 and CDR2 (germline): MRHNA, SNTAGT.

This chain links TRBV5-6 with TRBJ2-1; 10 bases align to TRBD1. Trimming at V came to 0 bases and at J to 4 bases, leaving 10 bases not matched to a gene. This CDR3 is built from 18 residues. Germline values: CDR1 SGHDT, CDR2 YYEEEE. The CDR3 nucleotides read TGTGCCAGCAGCTTGGTGCGGGACAGGGGAATCCTATACAATGAGCAGTTCTTC. Its protein is CASSLVRDRGILYNEQFF.

Comments on this clone: Other DNA variants within this sample encode the same CDR3. J is TRBJ2-7 and V is TRBV5-6; the D is unclear. The CDR3 runs to 14 residues. Germline CDR1 is SGHDT and CDR2 is YYEEEE. With 2 bases removed from V and 1 base from J, the gap between germline ends came to 10 bases. The CDR3 region has the DNA TGTGCCAGCAGCTTTGGTGGGCCGTCCTACGAGCAGTACTTC. It codes for CASSFGGPSYEQYF. Combining the CDR3 with reference TRBV5-6 and TRBJ2-7 gives the whole variable domain DAGVTQSPTHLIKTRGQQVTLRCSPKSGHDTVSWYQQALGQGPQFIFQYYEEEERQRGNFPDRFSGHQFPNYSSELNVNALLLGDSALYLCASSFGGPSYEQYFGPGTRLTVT.

This rearrangement joins TRBV27 to TRBJ2-3; 8 positions match TRBD2. CDR1 is MNHEY and CDR2 is SMNVEV in the germline V gene (reference sequence). This CDR3 spans 15 amino acids. The V segment lost 5 bases and the J segment 1 base; nucleotides outside the gene matches: 5. As DNA, the CDR3 is TGTGCCAGCAGTCCCGGGACTAGTCGCACAGATACGCAGTATTTT. It codes for CASSPGTSRTDTQYF.

The chain is built from TRBV5-5 and TRBJ2-7; D call uncertain. Germline loops: CDR1 SGHKS, CDR2 YYEKEE (reference sequence). Trimming removed 3 bases from V and 0 bases from J, with 16 bases in between. The CDR3 totals 16 residues. The CDR3 nucleotides are TGTGCCAGCAGCTCCTGGAGATCTATGGGCTCCTACGAGCAGTACTTC. Translation: CASSSWRSMGSYEQYF.

This clone was observed a single time. This chain links TRBV10-3 with TRBJ2-5; D unresolved. Germline V gene lookup returns CDR1 ENHRY and CDR2 SYGVKD. This CDR3 is 16 amino acids long. Trimming shortened V by 3 bases and J by 4 bases, and 18 bases separated the two germline ends. DNA for the CDR3: TGTGCCATCAGTGACTCCATGAGCCCTCTAGTAGAGACCCAGTACTTC. It specifies CAISDSMSPLVETQYF.

This rearrangement joins TRBV7-9 to TRBJ2-2; possible D gene TRBD1, 5 bases. Looked up from germline, CDR1 is SEHNR and CDR2 is FQNEAQ (reference sequence). V was trimmed by 5 bases and J by 8 bases, leaving 12 bases between them. The CDR3 loop spans 13 amino acids. The CDR3 nucleotides are TGTGCCAGCAGCCGGACAAGTAAGGGGGAGCTGTTTTTT. Translated, it gives CASSRTSKGELFF. Using reference TRBV7-9 and TRBJ2-2 for the parts outside the CDR3, the full variable domain is DTGVSQNPRHKITKRGQNVTFRCDPISEHNRLYWYRQTLGQGPEFLTYFQNEAQLEKSRLLSDRFSAERPKGSFSTLEIQRTEQGDSAMYLCASSRTSKGELFFGEGSRLTVL.

The V gene is TRBV5-6, the J gene TRBJ2-7; D ambiguous. V lost 1 base and J 11 bases, leaving 13 bases between the germline ends. The CDR3 extends over 12 amino acids. The germline V gene has CDR1 SGHDT and CDR2 YYEEEE. CDR3 loop: CASSLQTLGEYF. CDR3 DNA sequence: TGTGCCAGCAGCTTGCAGACTCTTGGAGAGTACTTC. Looking up the rest from reference TRBV5-6 and TRBJ2-7 gives the full variable domain: DAGVTQSPTHLIKTRGQQVTLRCSPKSGHDTVSWYQQALGQGPQFIFQYYEEEERQRGNFPDRFSGHQFPNYSSELNVNALLLGDSALYLCASSLQTLGEYFGPGTRLTVT.

This CDR3 is CASTVGGTATDTQYF. The CDR3 DNA is TGTGCCAGCACCGTAGGAGGGACAGCCACAGATACGCAGTATTTT. The genes are TRBV28 and TRBJ2-3, with a possible D match to TRBD1 (7 bases). CDR1 is MDHEN, CDR2 SYDVKM, per germline. CDR3 length: 15 residues. V lost 7 bases and J 2 bases, leaving 16 bases between the germline ends.

The chain has TRBV7-6 and TRBJ2-7, with D possibly TRBD1 on 6 matching bases. CDR1 and CDR2 from the germline V gene are SGHVS and FNYEAQ. V was cut by 2 bases and J by 2 bases, with 10 bases left in between. The CDR3 extends over 14 amino acids. CDR3 bases: TGTGCCAGCAGCTTACAGGGACAAACCTACGAGCAGTACTTC. Its protein is CASSLQGQTYEQYF. Complete variable domain (other parts from reference TRBV7-6 and TRBJ2-7): GAGVSQSPRYKVTKRGQDVALRCDPISGHVSLYWYRQALGQGPEFLTYFNYEAQQDKSGLPNDRFSAERPEGSISTLTIQRTEQRDSAMYRCASSLQGQTYEQYFGPGTRLTVT.

V is TRBV5-1 and J is TRBJ1-1, with TRBD1 as a possible D gene (6 bases). This CDR3 contains 14 residues. Deletions cut 1 base from V and 0 bases from J, with 7 bases between. In germline, CDR1 is SGHRS, CDR2 YFSETQ. For the CDR3, the DNA is TGCGCCAGCAGCTTGCCAGGGGTGAACACTGAAGCTTTCTTT. This sequence encodes CASSLPGVNTEAFF.

The chain recombines TRBV27 with TRBJ2-7; the D gene is possibly TRBD2 (6 bases). V gave up 0 bases and J gave up 1 base, with 16 bases separating them. The CDR3 is 17 residues long. Germline lookup yields CDR1 MNHEY and CDR2 SMNVEV (reference sequence). As DNA, the CDR3 is TGTGCCAGCAGTTTATCGATAAGTCGGGCGGGGTCCTACGAGCAGTACTTC. It specifies CASSLSISRAGSYEQYF.

This chain joins TRBV5-4 and TRBJ2-7, with a tentative D call TRBD1 (5 bases). Trimming removed 4 bases from V and 0 bases from J, with 20 bases in between. This CDR3 has 17 residues. The germline gives CDR1 SGHNT, CDR2 YYREEE (reference sequence). The DNA of the CDR3 is TGTGCCAGCAGCCCAAAAGTTTTAGACAGTGCCTCCTACGAGCAGTACTTC. Its protein is CASSPKVLDSASYEQYF. The full variable domain, with the rest looked up from reference TRBV5-4 and TRBJ2-7, is ETGVTQSPTHLIKTRGQQVTLRCSSQSGHNTVSWYQQALGQGPQFIFQYYREEENGRGNFPPRFSGLQFPNYSSELNVNALELDDSALYLCASSPKVLDSASYEQYFGPGTRLTVT.

The rearrangement links TRBV11-2 to TRBJ2-5, with no clear D. Germline CDR1 and CDR2: SGHAT and FQNNGV. The CDR3 length is 14 residues. Trimming shortened V by 5 bases and J by 10 bases, and 20 bases separated the two germline ends. DNA for the CDR3: TGTGCCAGCAGCCCGACCTCGTGGCCCCCGGTCCAGTACTTC. This translates into CASSPTSWPPVQYF.

The V and J genes are TRBV18 and TRBJ2-2; no clear D. Germline CDR1 KGHSH, CDR2 LQKENI. CDR3 size: 18 residues. The germline V and J ends were trimmed by 2 bases and 2 bases, with 18 bases remaining between them. The chain's CDR3 is CASSPESDPNLNTGELFF. The CDR3 bases are TGTGCCAGCTCACCAGAGAGTGACCCAAACCTTAACACCGGGGAGCTGTTTTTT.